The sequence of this T cell receptor (beta chain) was determined in a study of blood T cell repertoires in COVID-19. Study-wide background: Italy, Spain and the United States were the sources of the convalescent and acute COVID-19 samples. From T cells, B-cell-depleted T cells, or PBMCs came the material, which was cDNA or gDNA.

Original methodology: Quantification of nucleated cells was approximated via reference gene primer amplification. TCRdb keeps only in-frame clones here, not all; method: immunoSEQ multiplex PCR. Clonal size and the V and J genes are those of that table, whereas D and trimming came from the DNA. The table lists 140,000 to 150,000 clones, about 80% of them singletons. This clone has just one count. The CDR3 is 14 residues long. Germline V gene sequence: CDR1 LNHNV, CDR2 YYDKDF (reference sequence). The J segment lost 3 bases and the V segment lost 5 bases, leaving 4 bases of the junction unmatched. The sequence was obtained from a human donor in a cohort sampled during active COVID-19. The rearrangement uses TRBV15 and TRBJ2-5, with 9 positions matching TRBD1. Material for sequencing was peripheral blood. CDR3 DNA: TGTGCCACCAGCCCACAGGGGGCGGAAGAGACCCAGTACTTC. Residues: CATSPQGAEETQYF.